Below are 9 T cell receptor beta chains sequenced from a single sample in a study of blood T cell repertoires in COVID-19. The repertoire was sequenced with immunoSEQ multiplex PCR; TCRdb's copy has only in-frame clones and lacks some. The table lists fewer than 250,000 clones, about 88% of them singletons. Sample: peripheral blood. The source of these receptors is a middle-aged man with acute or convalescent COVID-19.

V is TRBV10-3 and J is TRBJ2-7; 7 bases are a match to TRBD2. The CDR3 is made up of 13 amino acids. From germline, CDR1 is ENHRY and CDR2 SYGVKD. The trim removed 3 bases at V and 2 bases at J, leaving 1 base unmatched. CDR3 nucleotide sequence: TGTGCCATCAGTGACAGCGGGACCTACGAGCAGTACTTC. Protein: CAISDSGTYEQYF.

The chain carries TRBV6-6 and TRBJ2-1; D might be TRBD1 (5 bases). CDR1 and CDR2 from the germline V gene are MNHNY and SVGAGI (reference sequence). This CDR3 spans 15 amino acids. Trimming removed 4 bases from V and 5 bases from J, with 15 bases in between. CDR3 nucleotide sequence: TGTGCCAGCAGTTTCGCAAAAGGGGCCAACAATGAGCAGTTCTTC. Its protein is CASSFAKGANNEQFF.

The chain uses TRBV9 and TRBJ2-7; 8 bases are shared with TRBD2. There are 15 residues in the CDR3. Germline V gene lookup returns CDR1 SGDLS and CDR2 YYNGEE. The trim removed 0 bases at V and 2 bases at J, leaving 4 bases unmatched. The CDR3 DNA sequence: TGTGCCAGCAGCGTAGCTACTAGCGGTCCCTACGAGCAGTACTTC. Encoded protein: CASSVATSGPYEQYF. Complete variable domain (other parts from reference TRBV9 and TRBJ2-7): DSGVTQTPKHLITATGQRVTLRCSPRSGDLSVYWYQQSLDQGLQFLIQYYNGEERAKGNILERFSAQQFPDLHSELNLSSLELGDSALYFCASSVATSGPYEQYFGPGTRLTVT.

The sample holds one count of this clone. This chain uses TRBV7-9 with TRBJ2-5, with D possibly matching TRBD1 (6 bases). The ends were cut back, 3 bases at V and 10 bases at J, with 12 bases in the middle. The CDR3 is made up of 12 amino acids. From germline, CDR1 is SEHNR and CDR2 FQNEAQ (reference sequence). The chain's CDR3 is CASSFKDSDQYF. The CDR3 DNA is TGTGCCAGCAGCTTCAAGGACAGCGACCAGTACTTC.

The chain employs TRBV5-6 and TRBJ2-7; possibly TRBD2 for D (5 bases). Germline V gives CDR1 SGHDT, CDR2 YYEEEE. The germline V and J ends were trimmed by 4 bases and 12 bases, with 8 bases remaining between them. The CDR3 has 9 amino acids. The CDR3, as DNA: TGTGCCAGCAGCCTGGCGGGGTACTTC. Amino acid sequence: CASSLAGYF.

This clone was found a few times. The genes are TRBV6-1 and TRBJ2-3; 10 nucleotides align to TRBD2. Looked up from germline, CDR1 is MNHNS and CDR2 is SASEGT. The CDR3 is 15 residues long. The trim removed 0 bases at V and 4 bases at J, leaving 1 base unmatched. The CDR3 coding sequence is TGTGCCAGCAGTGAAGCTAGCGGGGGGCCAGATACGCAGTATTTT. Protein sequence: CASSEASGGPDTQYF.

This clone was seen just once. The gene calls are TRBV12-3 or TRBV12-4 and TRBJ2-1, with D possibly matching TRBD1 (5 bases). The V end lost 5 bases, the J end lost 6 bases, and 8 bases lay between the germline ends. This CDR3 spans 12 amino acids. The CDR3 sequence is CASSNRFNEQFF. The CDR3 DNA reads TGTGCCAGCAGTAACAGGTTCAATGAGCAGTTCTTC.

In DNA form, the CDR3 reads TGTGCCAGCAGCGTGGGATCAGCTAACTATGGCTACACCTTC. Its translation is CASSVGSANYGYTF. The chain combines TRBV5-6 with TRBJ1-2; the D is unclear. Trimming removed 4 bases from V and 0 bases from J, with 10 bases in between. CDR1 and CDR2 from the germline V gene are SGHDT and YYEEEE. CDR3 length: 14 residues.

V gene TRBV28 combines with J gene TRBJ1-5; D is possibly TRBD1 (5 bases). Trimming removed 4 bases at V and 2 bases at J, with 9 bases between. The germline CDR1 and CDR2 sequences are MDHEN and SYDVKM. CDR3 size: 14 residues. CDR3 sequence (DNA): TGTGCCAGCAGTTACACAGGTCGCAATCAGCCCCAGCATTTT. Encoded protein: CASSYTGRNQPQHF.